These T cell receptor beta chains were read from a single sample in a study of blood T cell repertoires in COVID-19. The table came from immunoSEQ multiplex PCR; TCRdb's copy has only in-frame clones and leaves some out. Counted here are about 72,000 clones, around four fifths occurring once; the ten biggest clones make up about 20%. Material for sequencing was peripheral blood. The receptors were sampled from a woman older than 75 with acute or convalescent COVID-19. Both conserved end residues are part of each CDR3. The order of the fields is V gene, clone size, J gene, CDR3 protein. Clone size appears in some rows only: once, few, many, or a class for an expanded clone.

>TRBV25-1|-|TRBJ2-3
CASAGGVDTQYF
>TRBV30|-|TRBJ1-5
CAWSPGGHSNQPQHF
>TRBV6-5|-|TRBJ1-1
CASSPGGVRSTEAFF
>TRBV2|-|TRBJ1-1
CASLWGTGGTEAFF
>TRBV4-1|-|TRBJ2-1
CASSQEGLAVQYEQFF
>TRBV5-6|-|TRBJ1-4
CASSRTGTANEKLFF
>TRBV9|-|TRBJ1-3
CASSSTRVISGNTIYF
>TRBV3-1/TRBV3-2|-|TRBJ2-2
CASSQDLRGGGELFF
>TRBV27|-|TRBJ1-2
CASSPRQGGYGYTF
>TRBV7-8|-|TRBJ1-2
CASSRREGNGYTF
>TRBV24-1|-|TRBJ2-3
CATSVYSGSGDTQYF
>TRBV11-2|-|TRBJ2-3
CASSLVALRDRTVADTQYF
>TRBV12-5|-|TRBJ1-6
CATQRDNSPLHF
>TRBV5-4|-|TRBJ2-1
CASSLVRDGKNEQFF
>TRBV19|-|TRBJ2-7
CASGQGARNEQYF
>TRBV10-3|-|TRBJ1-1
CAISPTPANTEAFF
>TRBV7-2|-|TRBJ2-5
CASTLGAGTGETQYF
>TRBV27|-|TRBJ1-4
CASGGFENEKLFF
>TRBV7-9|once|TRBJ2-1
CASSSGTGPIDEQFF
>TRBV30|-|TRBJ1-2
CAWGGKGEYTF
>TRBV3-1/TRBV3-2|-|TRBJ1-2
CASSQVRGDGYTF
>TRBV6-5|-|TRBJ1-1
CASSYSSSGETEAFF
>TRBV5-4|few|TRBJ1-1
CASSLDGGVNTEAFF
>TRBV21-1|-|TRBJ1-1
CAPAGSLRDHTEAFF
>TRBV27|-|TRBJ2-3
CASSRSADTQYF
>TRBV20-1|-|TRBJ2-3
CSALRQDTQYF
>TRBV10-3|-|TRBJ1-6
CAIRRTGDNSPLHF
>TRBV6-5|few|TRBJ2-3
CASSSGGQGTDTQYF
>TRBV10-3|-|TRBJ1-2
CAIRDRGSDGYTF
>TRBV9|few|TRBJ1-1
CASSVGSGGLDEAFF
>TRBV5-1|few|TRBJ1-1
CASSSGTGAAFF
>TRBV10-3|few|TRBJ1-1
CAIAQALNTEAFF
>TRBV14|-|TRBJ2-3
CASSQDAGINTDTQYF
>TRBV5-4|once|TRBJ2-7
CASSLWSGVSYEQYF
>TRBV15|-|TRBJ2-5
CATSRDRGAMVETQYF
>TRBV24-1|-|TRBJ2-5
CATSDATHGAGTQYF
>TRBV7-6|-|TRBJ1-3
CASSLADMDSGNTIYF
>TRBV15|-|TRBJ1-1
CATSRGGQGDTEAFF
>TRBV5-1|-|TRBJ2-1
CASSLGSSGAFNEQFF
>TRBV18|-|TRBJ2-7
CASCPKAGRSYEQYF
>TRBV20-1|-|TRBJ2-7
CSGLAGYEQYF